The T cell receptor (beta chain) described here comes from a study of cytotoxic CD8 clonotypes in ibrutinib-treated CLL (dated by TCRdb to 2020 to 2023). A note on the overall study: The cohort had about a dozen relapsed/refractory and around 16 treatment-naive patients; 17 were IGHV unmutated. Partial responses were observed in some 24 patients and complete responses in 2; after a median follow-up of 68 months, remission was maintained in 15 or so patients and progression was observed in roughly twelve. Response samples were obtained after a median of approximately 12 months of treatment, with a range of roughly 6 to 40 months. Samples averaged roughly 260,000 productive templates and more than 85,000 productive rearrangements. Longitudinal samples were obtainable from about 30% of the roughly 86 participants in the trial. Cryopreserved peripheral blood mononuclear cells were collected at three points: before therapy, at response, and at either sustained remission or disease progression. Every remission and progressive disease sample was obtained while ibrutinib was still being received by the patients. Results and caveats for the whole study, not just this receptor: Sampling times were not matched between patients in sustained remission and patients whose disease was progressing, and lymph node repertoires were not examined. Clonality rose at ibrutinib response, remained stable during sustained remission, and dropped back toward baseline at progression. Public clonotypes were rare and either shrank or stayed stable during treatment, and the rise in clonality at ibrutinib response reflected expansion of private clonotypes. Baseline clonality exceeded that of age-matched healthy donors and correlated strongly with circulating CD8+ T-cell counts.

In the paper's terms, the time point label means: approximately 2 years on ibrutinib. For TCR beta library preparation, roughly 2 micrograms of genomic DNA was extracted from cryopreserved PBMCs. Longitudinal blood samples from CLL patients receiving ibrutinib monotherapy were subjected to high-throughput TCR beta sequencing. Patients were enrolled in a phase 2 open-label single-center ibrutinib monotherapy trial. A MiSeq instrument was used for deep resolution sequencing, which targeted depths ranging from 1 in 1 million up to 1 in 200,000 T cells, with coverage averaging 10x for each clonotype. The immunoSEQ hsTCRB Kit was used to generate TCR beta libraries. Per the authors' processing: ImmunoSEQ Data Assistant and ImmunoSEQ Analyzer were used for data analysis, and V, D and J genes were assigned according to IMGT definitions. Clonality was computed as one minus normalized Shannon entropy of productive rearrangement frequencies, ranging from 0 to 1. Only overrepresented clonotypes making up at least 0.05% of each patient's repertoire were included in the public clonotype analysis. Roughly 13 repertoires from age-matched healthy donors, obtained from immuneACCESS, served as clonality controls. TCRdb re-hosts the immuneACCESS table, in-frame sequences only. Its copies lack some clones; in the studies checked, an unresolved V gene accounts for under half of them, and the cause for the rest is not known. V, J and clone size were drawn from that table, and D and trimming were deduced from the DNA. This sample holds around 250,000 clones; around 70% were observed only once. Clones ranked in the top ten supply over 15% of the sample.

About this clone: The antigen it binds to is not known. Within one base of it there is no much larger clone, and no base qualities were kept.

The germline V gene specifies SGHTA as CDR1 and FQGNSA as CDR2. V loses 7 bases, J loses 2 bases, and the germline ends lie 14 bases apart. The CDR3 covers 14 residues, taking in both the cysteine and the phenylalanine. The retained sequence is limited to the CDR3, 42 bases, with the frame set at the first base. This material consisted of PBMCs, taken after 24 months of ibrutinib treatment. Recombination joined TRBV7-2 with TRBJ2-5; the D gene is not confidently resolved. This receptor was obtained from a human donor with chronic lymphocytic leukemia. The CDR3 protein sequence reads: CASTPGRMQETQYF. The nucleotide sequence is given as TGTGCCAGCACCCCCGGACGGATGCAAGAGACCCAGTACTTC.